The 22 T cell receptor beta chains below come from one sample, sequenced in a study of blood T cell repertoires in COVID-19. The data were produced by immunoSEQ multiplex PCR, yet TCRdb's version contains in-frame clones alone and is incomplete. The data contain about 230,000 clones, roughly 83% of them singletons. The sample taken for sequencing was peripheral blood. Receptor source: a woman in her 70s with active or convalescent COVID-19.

CDR3 sequence (DNA): TGCGCCAGCAGCCAAGATCGAGATCAGCCCCAGCATTTT. It is translated as CASSQDRDQPQHF. The rearrangement links TRBV4-3 to TRBJ1-5; the D is unclear. Per germline, CDR1 LGHNA and CDR2 YSLEER. The CDR3 has 13 residues. The V end lost 0 bases, the J end lost 5 bases, and 5 bases lay between the germline ends.

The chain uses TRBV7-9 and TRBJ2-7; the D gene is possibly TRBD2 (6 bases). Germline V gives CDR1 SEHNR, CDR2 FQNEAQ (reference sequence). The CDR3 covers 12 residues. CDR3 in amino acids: CASMEGIGEQYF. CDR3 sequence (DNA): TGTGCGAGTATGGAGGGAATTGGCGAGCAGTACTTC.

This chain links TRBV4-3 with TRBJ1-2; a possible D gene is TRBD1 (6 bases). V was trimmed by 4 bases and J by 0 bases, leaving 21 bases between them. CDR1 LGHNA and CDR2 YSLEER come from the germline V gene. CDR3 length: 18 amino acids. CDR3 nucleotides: TGCGCCAGCAGCCCCGTAAAAGGGACAAGGGGGTCTAACTATGGCTACACCTTC. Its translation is CASSPVKGTRGSNYGYTF.

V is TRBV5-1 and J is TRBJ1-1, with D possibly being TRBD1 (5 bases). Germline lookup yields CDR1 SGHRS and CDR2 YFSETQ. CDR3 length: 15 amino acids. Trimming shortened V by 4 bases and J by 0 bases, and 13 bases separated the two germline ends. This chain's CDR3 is CASSHGAGVNTEAFF. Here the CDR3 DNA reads TGCGCCAGCAGCCACGGGGCGGGGGTGAACACTGAAGCTTTCTTT.

DNA of the CDR3: TGTGCCAGCAGTTACTTTCCCTCCGGGACAGCGACTAATTCACCCCTCCACTTT. Its protein is CASSYFPSGTATNSPLHF. This chain connects TRBV6-2 or TRBV6-3 to TRBJ1-6; 7 nucleotides agree with TRBD1. Germline-derived CDR1 and CDR2 are MNHEY and SVGEGT. With V trimmed by 1 base and J by 6 bases, 12 bases remained unmatched. This CDR3 region has 18 residues.

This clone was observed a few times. The CDR3 DNA is TGTGCCAGCAGCTTGGTTGCTAGCGGGCCTTACAATGAGCAGTTCTTC. Its protein is CASSLVASGPYNEQFF. The rearrangement links TRBV5-4 to TRBJ2-1; 8 bases are a match to TRBD2. Germline V gene sequence: CDR1 SGHNT, CDR2 YYREEE (reference sequence). The CDR3 runs 16 residues. The V segment lost 0 bases and the J segment 4 bases; nucleotides outside the gene matches: 6.

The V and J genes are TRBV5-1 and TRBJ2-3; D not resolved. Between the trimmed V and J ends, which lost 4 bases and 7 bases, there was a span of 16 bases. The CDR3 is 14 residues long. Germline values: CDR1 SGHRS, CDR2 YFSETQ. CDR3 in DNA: TGCGCCAGCAGCCTCGATTCCGGGTCTCATACGCAGTATTTT. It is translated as CASSLDSGSHTQYF. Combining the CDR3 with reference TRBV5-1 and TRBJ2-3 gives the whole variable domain KAGVTQTPRYLIKTRGQQVTLSCSPISGHRSVSWYQQTPGQGLQFLFEYFSETQRNKGNFPGRFSGRQFSNSRSEMNVSTLELGDSALYLCASSLDSGSHTQYFGPGTRLTVL.

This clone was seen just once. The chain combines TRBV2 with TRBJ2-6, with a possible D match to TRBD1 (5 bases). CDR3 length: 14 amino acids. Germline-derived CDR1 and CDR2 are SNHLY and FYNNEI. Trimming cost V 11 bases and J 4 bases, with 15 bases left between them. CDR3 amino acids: CAGAPVAGANVLTF. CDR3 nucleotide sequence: TGTGCCGGGGCGCCGGTAGCCGGGGCCAACGTCCTGACTTTC.

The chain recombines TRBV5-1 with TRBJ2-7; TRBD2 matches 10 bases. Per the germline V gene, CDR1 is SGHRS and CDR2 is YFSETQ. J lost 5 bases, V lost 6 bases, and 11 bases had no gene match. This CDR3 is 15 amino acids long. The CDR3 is CASTSLAGSVDEQYF. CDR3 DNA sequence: TGCGCCAGCACCTCACTAGCGGGGAGCGTCGACGAGCAGTACTTC.

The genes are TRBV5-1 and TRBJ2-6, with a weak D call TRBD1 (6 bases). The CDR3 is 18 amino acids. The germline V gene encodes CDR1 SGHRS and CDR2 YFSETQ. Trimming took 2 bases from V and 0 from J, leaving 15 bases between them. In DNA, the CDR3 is TGCGCCAGCAGCTTTCAACAGGGAAGGTTCTCTGGGGCCAACGTCCTGACTTTC. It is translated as CASSFQQGRFSGANVLTF.

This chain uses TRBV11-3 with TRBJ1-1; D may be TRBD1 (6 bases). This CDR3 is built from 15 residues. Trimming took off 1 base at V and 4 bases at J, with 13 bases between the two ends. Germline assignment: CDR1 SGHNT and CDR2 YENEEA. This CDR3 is CASSLGQGKGTEAFF. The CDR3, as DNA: TGTGCCAGCAGCTTAGGGCAGGGGAAGGGCACTGAAGCTTTCTTT.

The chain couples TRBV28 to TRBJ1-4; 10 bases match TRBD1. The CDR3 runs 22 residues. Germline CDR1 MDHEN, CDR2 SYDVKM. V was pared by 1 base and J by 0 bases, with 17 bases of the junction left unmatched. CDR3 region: CASSLFLPRWGQGTPTNEKLFF. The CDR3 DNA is TGTGCCAGCAGTTTATTCCTTCCCCGGTGGGGACAGGGGACCCCAACTAATGAAAAACTGTTTTTT.

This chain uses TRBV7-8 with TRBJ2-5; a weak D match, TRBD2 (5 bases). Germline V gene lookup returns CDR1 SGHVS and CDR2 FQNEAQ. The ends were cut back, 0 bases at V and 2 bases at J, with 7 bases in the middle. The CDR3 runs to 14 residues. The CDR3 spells CASSLAGVQETQYF. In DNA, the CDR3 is TGTGCCAGCAGCTTAGCGGGAGTGCAAGAGACCCAGTACTTC.

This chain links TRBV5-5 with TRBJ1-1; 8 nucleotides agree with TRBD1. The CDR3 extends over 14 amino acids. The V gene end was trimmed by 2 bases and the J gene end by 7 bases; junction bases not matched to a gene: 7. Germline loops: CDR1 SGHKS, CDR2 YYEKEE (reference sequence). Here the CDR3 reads CASSLAQGAGEAFF. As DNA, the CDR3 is TGTGCCAGCAGCTTAGCTCAGGGGGCTGGTGAAGCTTTCTTT.

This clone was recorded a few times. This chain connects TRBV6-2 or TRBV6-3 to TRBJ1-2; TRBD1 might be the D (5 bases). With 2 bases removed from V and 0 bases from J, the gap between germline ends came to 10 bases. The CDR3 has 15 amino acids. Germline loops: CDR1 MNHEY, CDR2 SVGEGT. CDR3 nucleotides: TGTGCCAGCAGTTACGTCCCAGGGACTAACTATGGCTACACCTTC. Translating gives CASSYVPGTNYGYTF.

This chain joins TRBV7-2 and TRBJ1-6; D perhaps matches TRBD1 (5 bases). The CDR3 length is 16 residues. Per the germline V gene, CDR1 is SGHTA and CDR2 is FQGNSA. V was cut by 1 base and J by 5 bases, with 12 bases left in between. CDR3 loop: CASSLVPPGNNSPLHF. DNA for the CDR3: TGTGCCAGCAGCTTAGTCCCCCCAGGGAATAATTCACCCCTCCACTTT.

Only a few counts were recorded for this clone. CDR3 amino acids: CAWSHGETAFF. In nucleotides, the CDR3 is TGTGCCTGGAGTCACGGGGAAACGGCTTTCTTT. The rearrangement joins TRBV30 to TRBJ1-1; unclear D gene. Trimming cost V 2 bases and J 11 bases, with 12 bases left between them. The CDR3 has 11 amino acids. CDR1 is GTSNPN, CDR2 SVGIG, per germline (reference sequence).

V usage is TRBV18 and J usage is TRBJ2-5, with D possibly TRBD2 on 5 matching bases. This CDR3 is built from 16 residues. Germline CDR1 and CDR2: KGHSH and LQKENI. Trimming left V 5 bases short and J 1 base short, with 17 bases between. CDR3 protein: CASSSLREGSQETQYF. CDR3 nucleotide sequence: TGTGCCAGCTCAAGCCTGCGTGAGGGCTCCCAAGAGACCCAGTACTTC.

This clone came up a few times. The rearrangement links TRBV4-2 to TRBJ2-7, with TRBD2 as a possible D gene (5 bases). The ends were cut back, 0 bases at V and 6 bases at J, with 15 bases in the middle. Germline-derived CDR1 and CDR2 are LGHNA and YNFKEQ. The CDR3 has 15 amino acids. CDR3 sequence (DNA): TGTGCCAGCAGCCAAGATCTGAGAGGGCGGTTCGAGCAGTACTTC. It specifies CASSQDLRGRFEQYF.

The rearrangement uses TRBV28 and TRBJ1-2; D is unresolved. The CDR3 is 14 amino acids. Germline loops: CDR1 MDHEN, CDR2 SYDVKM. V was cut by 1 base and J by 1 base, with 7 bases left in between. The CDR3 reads CASSLSAVNYGYTF. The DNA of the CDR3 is TGTGCCAGCAGTTTATCTGCAGTTAACTATGGCTACACCTTC.

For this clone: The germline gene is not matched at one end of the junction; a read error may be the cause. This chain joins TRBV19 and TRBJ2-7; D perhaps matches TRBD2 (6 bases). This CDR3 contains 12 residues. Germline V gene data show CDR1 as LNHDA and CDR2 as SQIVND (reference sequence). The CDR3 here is CGEVEGDYEQYF. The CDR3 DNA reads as TGCGGTGAGGTGGAGGGCGACTACGAGCAGTACTTC.

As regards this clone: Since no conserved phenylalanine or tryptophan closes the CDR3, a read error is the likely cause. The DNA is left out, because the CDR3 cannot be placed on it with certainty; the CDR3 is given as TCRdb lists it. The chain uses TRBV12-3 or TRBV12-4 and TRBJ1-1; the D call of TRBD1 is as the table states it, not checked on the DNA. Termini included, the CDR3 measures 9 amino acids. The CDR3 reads CASGLVGGI.